This T cell receptor (beta chain) emerged from a study of PD-L1 blockade in urothelial cancer. Study-wide findings and caveats: Pretreatment clonality of the blood TCR repertoire below the median was predictive of superior survival.

Noted time point: peripheral blood 6 weeks after treatment start. For this clone: The antigen is undetermined.

The V and J ends lost 4 bases and 8 bases, in that order; junction bases with no gene match: 5. The CDR3 runs 15 residues. Per germline, CDR1 SGHDT and CDR2 YYEEEE. Sequencing used immunoSEQ multiplex PCR; TCRdb keeps in-frame clones, though not all of them. The table shows around 40,000 clones, with less than 90% occurring only once. The sequence was obtained from a man aged 55-75 years with urothelial cancer. J is TRBJ1-6 and V is TRBV5-6; 11 nucleotides align to TRBD1. The material was PBMCs, obtained around atezolizumab (anti-PD-L1) treatment. This chain's CDR3 is CASSPDRGRDSPLHF. Written as DNA, the CDR3 is TGTGCCAGCAGCCCGGACAGGGGGCGAGATTCACCCCTCCACTTT.